This T cell receptor beta chain stems from a study of blood T cell repertoires in COVID-19. Across the whole study: Sites across the United States, Italy and Spain contributed samples from acute and convalescent COVID-19. The analysed material was cDNA or gDNA that came from T cells, B-cell-depleted T cells, or PBMCs.

V lost 5 bases and J lost 4; bases outside the gene matches: 5. From germline, CDR1 is MDHEN and CDR2 SYDVKM. CDR3 length: 15 amino acids. In the authors' workflow: Reference gene primer amplification yielded estimated nucleated cell counts. Only in-frame clones appear in the TCRdb table, and some are missing; sequencing was by immunoSEQ multiplex PCR. The V and J calls and clone size were taken over from that table, and D and trimming were inferred from the DNA. The repertoire includes 220,000 or so clones, around 90% of them detected once, and roughly 6.5% sits in the top ten. The chain joins TRBV28 to TRBJ1-4, with 9 bases matching TRBD1. The source of this sequence is a man in his 60s who had recovered from COVID-19. Specimen: peripheral blood. The CDR3 is CASSRRTGVNEKLFF. For the CDR3, the DNA is TGTGCCAGCAGTCGACGGACAGGGGTTAATGAAAAACTGTTTTTT.